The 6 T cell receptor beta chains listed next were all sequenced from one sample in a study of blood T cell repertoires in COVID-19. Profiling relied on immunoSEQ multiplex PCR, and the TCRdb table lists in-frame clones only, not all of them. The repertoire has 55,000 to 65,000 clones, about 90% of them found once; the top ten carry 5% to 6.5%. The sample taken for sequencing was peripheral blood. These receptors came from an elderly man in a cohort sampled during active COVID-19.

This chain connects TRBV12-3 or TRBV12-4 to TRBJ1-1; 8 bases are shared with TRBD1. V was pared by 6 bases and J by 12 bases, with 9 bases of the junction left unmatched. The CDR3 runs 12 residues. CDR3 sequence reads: CASRGTGIVTFF. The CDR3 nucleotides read TGTGCCAGCAGGGGGACAGGTATTGTGACTTTCTTT.

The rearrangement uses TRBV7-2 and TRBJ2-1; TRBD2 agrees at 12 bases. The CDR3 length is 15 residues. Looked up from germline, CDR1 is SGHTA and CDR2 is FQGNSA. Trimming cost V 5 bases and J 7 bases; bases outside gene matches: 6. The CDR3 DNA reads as TGTGCCAGCAGCCAGACTAGCGGGGGCGGAAATGAGCAGTTCTTC. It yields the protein CASSQTSGGGNEQFF.

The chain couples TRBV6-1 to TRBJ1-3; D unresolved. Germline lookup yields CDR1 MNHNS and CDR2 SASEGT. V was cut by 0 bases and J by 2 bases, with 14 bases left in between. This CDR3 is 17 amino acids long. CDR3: CASSEAVNSVTGNTIYF. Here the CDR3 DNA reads TGTGCCAGCAGTGAAGCGGTAAACTCCGTGACTGGAAACACCATATATTTT.

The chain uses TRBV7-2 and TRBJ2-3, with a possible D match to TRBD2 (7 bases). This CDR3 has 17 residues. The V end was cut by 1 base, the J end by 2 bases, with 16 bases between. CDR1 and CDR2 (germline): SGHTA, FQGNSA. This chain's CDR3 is CASSLGFRGRATDTQYF. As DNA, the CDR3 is TGTGCCAGCAGCTTAGGGTTTAGGGGGAGGGCCACAGATACGCAGTATTTT.

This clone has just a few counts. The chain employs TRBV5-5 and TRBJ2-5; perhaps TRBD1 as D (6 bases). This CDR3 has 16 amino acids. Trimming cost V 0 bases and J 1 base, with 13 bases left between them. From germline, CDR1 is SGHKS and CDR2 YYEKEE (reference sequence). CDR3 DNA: TGTGCCAGCAGCTTGGGGGCCCAGGGGCCCCAAGAGACCCAGTACTTC. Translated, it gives CASSLGAQGPQETQYF.

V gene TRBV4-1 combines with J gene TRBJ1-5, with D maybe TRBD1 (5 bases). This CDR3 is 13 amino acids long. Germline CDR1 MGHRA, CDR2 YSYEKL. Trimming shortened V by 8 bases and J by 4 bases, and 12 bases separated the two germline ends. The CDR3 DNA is TGCGCCAGCGGGGGGTGGGGGAATCAGCCCCAGCATTTT. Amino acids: CASGGWGNQPQHF.